This TCR beta chain derives from a study of blood T cell repertoires in COVID-19. Deletions cut 7 bases from V and 2 bases from J, with 18 bases between. The CDR3 loop spans 16 amino acids. Germline CDR1 and CDR2: LNHDA and SQIVND (reference sequence). Authors' analysis steps: By means of reference gene primer amplification, nucleated cell counts were estimated. Clones were read by immunoSEQ multiplex PCR, and TCRdb kept only the in-frame ones, dropping some. V and J calls and clone size are copied from that table; D and trimming were computed from the DNA. The table shows under 350,000 clones, with 80% to 90% occurring only once.

The TCR sequence derives from a man aged 35 to 55 with acute or convalescent COVID-19. The sample was peripheral blood. This rearrangement joins TRBV19 to TRBJ1-3, with D possibly matching TRBD1 (5 bases). CDR3 amino acids: CASTTIRGGAGNTIYF. CDR3 sequence (DNA): TGTGCCAGTACCACGATCCGCGGGGGAGCTGGAAACACCATATATTTT.